These 17 T cell receptor beta chains share one sample of origin, sequenced in a study of blood T cell repertoires in COVID-19. The assay was immunoSEQ multiplex PCR, and TCRdb's table has in-frame clones only and misses some. The sample lists 200,000 to 250,000 clones; about four fifths were seen once. The specimen was peripheral blood. These receptors all stem from a man younger than 45 who had recovered from COVID-19.

The chain recombines TRBV24-1 with TRBJ2-2; D gene unclear. CDR3 length: 14 amino acids. V lost 0 bases and J 3 bases, leaving 4 bases between the germline ends. Per germline, CDR1 KGHDR and CDR2 SFDVKD. The CDR3 is CATSDLRDTGELFF. DNA for the CDR3: TGTGCCACCAGTGATTTGCGGGACACCGGGGAGCTGTTTTTT.

This clone was observed a handful of times. The chain links TRBV6-6 to TRBJ1-2, with 8 bases matching TRBD1. The V segment lost 0 bases and the J segment 8 bases; nucleotides outside the gene matches: 11. This CDR3 has 16 residues. Germline values: CDR1 MNHNY, CDR2 SVGAGI (reference sequence). CDR3 region: CASSYSRDRPYGGYTF. The CDR3 DNA reads as TGTGCCAGCAGTTACTCTCGGGACAGGCCTTACGGGGGCTACACCTTC.

The chain recombines TRBV29-1 with TRBJ2-5; D is possibly TRBD1 (5 bases). Per the germline V gene, CDR1 is SQVTM and CDR2 is ANQGSEA. Trimming took 6 bases from V and 2 from J, leaving 10 bases between them. This CDR3 is 12 amino acids long. CDR3 in amino acids: CSVLRDQETQYF. As DNA, the CDR3 is TGCAGCGTACTCAGGGATCAAGAGACCCAGTACTTC.

Written as DNA, the CDR3 is TGTGCCAGTTGTCGGGGGGGCGTGATGGGGGAGACCCAGTACTTC. It codes for CASCRGGVMGETQYF. The gene calls are TRBV19 and TRBJ2-5; TRBD2 matches at 8 bases. Germline V gene lookup returns CDR1 LNHDA and CDR2 SQIVND (reference sequence). The CDR3 spans 15 residues. The J segment lost 5 bases and the V segment lost 8 bases, leaving 13 bases of the junction unmatched.

V is TRBV7-2 and J is TRBJ2-3, with 15 bases identical to TRBD2. The CDR3 covers 14 residues. After removal of 5 bases from V and 14 bases from J, the junction contained 8 bases not matched to a gene. Germline CDR1 is SGHTA and CDR2 is FQGNSA. This chain's CDR3 is CASSPGLAGGVGYF. The CDR3 nucleotides are TGTGCCAGCAGCCCGGGACTAGCGGGGGGCGTGGGGTATTTT.

The chain uses TRBV6-6 and TRBJ2-3, with 8 bases lining up with TRBD1. Germline CDR1 is MNHNY and CDR2 is SVGAGI (reference sequence). This CDR3 has 15 residues. V lost 6 bases to trimming and J lost 3 bases; unmatched junction nucleotides: 8. CDR3 in amino acids: CASSRIRGRTDTQYF. CDR3 nucleotide sequence: TGTGCCAGCAGCCGAATCAGGGGGCGGACAGATACGCAGTATTTT.

J is TRBJ2-5 and V is TRBV2; D is perhaps TRBD2 (5 bases). Germline V lookup: CDR1 SNHLY, CDR2 FYNNEI. V gave up 6 bases and J gave up 5 bases, with 13 bases separating them. The CDR3 loop spans 13 amino acids. CDR3 bases: TGTGCCAGCAGAGCGGTTCGGACCGAGACCCAGTACTTC. This codes for CASRAVRTETQYF.

The rearrangement uses TRBV6-5 and TRBJ2-7, with TRBD1 identical over 12 bases. CDR3 size: 15 residues. In germline, CDR1 is MNHEY, CDR2 SVGAGI. The ends lost 6 bases at V and 3 bases at J; junction bases unmatched: 6. CDR3 sequence reads: CASRPRDRGHYEQYF. CDR3 sequence (DNA): TGTGCCAGCAGACCCCGGGACAGGGGGCACTACGAGCAGTACTTC.

The CDR3 loop is CASSEALDRGSHYEQYF. DNA for the CDR3: TGTGCCAGCAGTGAAGCGCTGGATAGGGGGTCCCACTACGAGCAGTACTTC. The chain has TRBV6-1 and TRBJ2-7; D might be TRBD1 (6 bases). Germline V gene data show CDR1 as MNHNS and CDR2 as SASEGT. The V end was cut by 0 bases, the J end by 3 bases, with 18 bases between. The CDR3 consists of 17 residues.

The rearrangement joins TRBV5-6 to TRBJ1-2; D is perhaps TRBD1 (6 bases). Per germline, CDR1 SGHDT and CDR2 YYEEEE. V was trimmed by 4 bases and J by 8 bases, leaving 15 bases between them. The CDR3 totals 13 residues. The CDR3 loop is CASSRGGNYGYTF. The CDR3 DNA follows: TGTGCCAGCAGCCGAGGGGGTAATTACGGCTACACCTTC.

The chain carries TRBV28 and TRBJ1-2, with 7 bases fitting TRBD1. The germline V gene has CDR1 MDHEN and CDR2 SYDVKM. The CDR3 runs to 14 residues. The V segment lost 5 bases and the J segment 6 bases; nucleotides outside the gene matches: 9. DNA of the CDR3: TGTGCCAGCAGTCCAATAGACAGGGTCAATGGCTACACCTTC. Translating gives CASSPIDRVNGYTF.

The V call is TRBV27, the J call TRBJ2-7; maybe TRBD1 (6 bases). Germline V CDR1 and CDR2: MNHEY, SMNVEV (reference sequence). V was clipped by 6 bases and J by 2 bases, with 14 bases between them. The CDR3 is 14 residues long. The CDR3 sequence: CASRPTGSPYEQYF. CDR3 bases: TGTGCCAGCAGACCGACAGGATCTCCCTACGAGCAGTACTTC.

The chain carries TRBV6-5 and TRBJ2-1; 8 bases are a match to TRBD2. Germline V gene data show CDR1 as MNHEY and CDR2 as SVGAGI. Trimming cost V 10 bases and J 4 bases; bases outside gene matches: 6. The CDR3 is 13 residues long. DNA of the CDR3: TGTGCCATTCGGACTAGCTCATACAATGAGCAGTTCTTC. Residues: CAIRTSSYNEQFF.

The rearrangement links TRBV11-2 to TRBJ2-7; D is perhaps TRBD2 (6 bases). Germline loops: CDR1 SGHAT, CDR2 FQNNGV. This CDR3 comprises 17 residues. V lost 8 bases and J 0 bases, leaving 23 bases between the germline ends. The CDR3 here is CASPLGGREESSYEQYF. Here the CDR3 DNA reads TGTGCCAGCCCCCTCGGGGGTCGCGAGGAGAGCTCCTACGAGCAGTACTTC. The full variable domain, its missing parts supplied by reference TRBV11-2 and TRBJ2-7, is EAGVAQSPRYKIIEKRQSVAFWCNPISGHATLYWYQQILGQGPKLLIQFQNNGVVDDSQLPKDRFSAERLKGVDSTLKIQPAKLEDSAVYLCASPLGGREESSYEQYFGPGTRLTVT.

This chain uses TRBV18 with TRBJ1-2; 7 bases fit TRBD1. Trimming removed 1 base from V and 6 bases from J; junction bases left unmatched: 5. The CDR3 is made up of 14 amino acids. Germline CDR1 is KGHSH and CDR2 is LQKENI. The CDR3, as DNA: TGTGCCAGCTCACCACGACAGGGCGGCGATGGCTACACCTTC. It specifies CASSPRQGGDGYTF. Drawing the rest from reference TRBV18 and TRBJ1-2, the complete variable domain is NAGVMQNPRHLVRRRGQEARLRCSPMKGHSHVYWYRQLPEEGLKFMVYLQKENIIDESGMPKERFSAEFPKEGPSILRIQQVVRGDSAAYFCASSPRQGGDGYTFGSGTRLTVV.

This clone turned up a few times. The chain uses TRBV4-1 and TRBJ1-5; weak D call: TRBD1 (5 bases). CDR3 length equals 16 residues. Trimming removed 5 bases at V and 0 bases at J, with 14 bases between. Germline CDR1 and CDR2: MGHRA and YSYEKL. Here the CDR3 DNA reads TGCGCCAGCAGCAAGATATGGGGGGATAGCAATCAGCCCCAGCATTTT. It codes for CASSKIWGDSNQPQHF.

V is TRBV18 and J is TRBJ2-2; 7 positions agree with TRBD1. Germline V gene data show CDR1 as KGHSH and CDR2 as LQKENI. The V segment lost 3 bases and the J segment 5 bases; nucleotides outside the gene matches: 6. The CDR3 is 15 amino acids. The CDR3 DNA reads as TGTGCCAGCTCACCGCGGACAGGACAAACCGGGGAGCTGTTTTTT. Protein sequence: CASSPRTGQTGELFF.